The clone carrying this TCR beta chain was detected a few times. The antigen remains undetermined. The V gene's germline CDR1 is SQVTM and CDR2 ANQGSEA. The CDR3 has 14 residues. The V gene lost 0 bases and the J gene lost 8 bases, with 16 bases spanning the gap. As for time point: week 35, safety follow-up. Doses consisted of 300 ug of mutant IDH1 20-mer peptide each, paired with topical imiquimod. The sample is drawn from a study of a mutant IDH1 vaccine in newly diagnosed glioma. Overall study: Standard pretreatment was either radiotherapy, temozolomide, or, for most, radiochemotherapy with temozolomide. Visit V13 took place at week 47, and visit V12 happened at week 35.

The assay was immunoSEQ multiplex PCR, and TCRdb's table has in-frame clones only and misses some. The table includes approximately 62,000 clones, around four fifths detected once. The chain has TRBV29-1 and TRBJ1-2; D remains ambiguous. The starting material was PBMCs, obtained from a glioma patient whose treatment included an IDH1 peptide vaccine. This sequence was found in a man aged 25-45 years with glioma. The CDR3: CSVEDVADGWGYTF. Here the CDR3 DNA reads TGCAGCGTTGAAGATGTAGCGGACGGTTGGGGCTACACCTTC.